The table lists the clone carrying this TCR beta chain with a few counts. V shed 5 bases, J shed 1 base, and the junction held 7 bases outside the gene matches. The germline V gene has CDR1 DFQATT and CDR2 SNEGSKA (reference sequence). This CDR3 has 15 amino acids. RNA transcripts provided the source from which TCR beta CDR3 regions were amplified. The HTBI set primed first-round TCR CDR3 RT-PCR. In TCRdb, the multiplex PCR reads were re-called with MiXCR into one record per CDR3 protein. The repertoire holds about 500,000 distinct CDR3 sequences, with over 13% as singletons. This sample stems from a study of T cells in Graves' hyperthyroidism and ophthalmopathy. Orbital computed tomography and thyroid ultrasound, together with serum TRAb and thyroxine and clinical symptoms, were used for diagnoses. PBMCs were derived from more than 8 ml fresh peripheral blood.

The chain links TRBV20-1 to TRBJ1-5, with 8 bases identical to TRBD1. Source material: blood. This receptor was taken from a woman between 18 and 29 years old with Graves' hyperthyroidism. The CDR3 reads CSAVKDRGSNQPQHF. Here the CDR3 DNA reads TGCAGTGCTGTTAAAGACAGGGGAAGCAATCAGCCCCAGCATTTT.